This is a list of T cell receptor beta chains from one sample in a study of blood T cell repertoires in COVID-19. Data came from immunoSEQ multiplex PCR; TCRdb stores just in-frame clones and leaves some out. The table has approximately 190,000 clones, 80% to 90% seen once. Sequenced sample: peripheral blood. These receptors originate from a man of 80 years or more with acute or convalescent COVID-19. Both conserved end residues are part of each CDR3.

v_call	cdr3_aa
TRBV3-1/TRBV3-2	CASSKTGGTSGSGELFF
TRBV10-3	CAISGTSGRASGYEQYF
TRBV21-1	CASSNHGLAVGPFTDTQYF
TRBV6-1	CASSPQGVGQFF
TRBV2	CARRGQEVSGNTIYF
TRBV29-1	CSVVSQGGQPQHF
TRBV10-1	CASIPKQLIAFF
TRBV11-1	CASSGGAVANTGELFF
TRBV30	CAWRSGPGTFYNEQFF
TRBV30	CAWSVGDSANRRSYYGYTF
TRBV5-4	CASSPRLAGEETQYF
TRBV5-4	CASSPQGADTQYF
TRBV7-2	CASSSLTGIREETQYF
TRBV18	CASSPPAVFNYGYTF
TRBV5-1	CASPGTSGPVTYEQYF
TRBV19	CASRIQGGNSPLHF
TRBV12-5	CASAPTGYGEQFF
TRBV27	CASRRQGRSSGANVLTF
TRBV6-6	CASSSGGPQETQYF
TRBV28	CASSPGTANTEAFF
TRBV6-6	CASSAAPTQPQHF
TRBV4-1	CASSQAQGGGTDTQYF
TRBV6-5	CASSYGGTNNSPLHF
TRBV5-5	CASSPTGNTEAFF
TRBV19	CASSIGTGSSQPQHF
TRBV20-1	CSARQYNEQFF
TRBV7-6	CASSRGGQANTGELFF
TRBV19	CASSIGGGWSNQPQHF
TRBV5-1	CASSLDSRYGYTF
TRBV3-1/TRBV3-2	CASSLRSNTGELFF
TRBV3-1/TRBV3-2	CASSPGLARGHEQFF
TRBV6-6	CASSPGLAGGREQFF
TRBV18	CASSRSGLAGVTDTQYF
TRBV10-1	CASSESNEISEGTYEQYF
TRBV24-1	CATSDRSTTGNTEAFF
TRBV5-1	CASSQTGVMAEAFF
TRBV18	CASSPPGQSQGETQYF
TRBV7-9	CASMGGSTEAFF
TRBV24-1	CATSDDIFGELFF
TRBV7-6	CASSLEAGGPGELFF
TRBV5-4	CASSQRLAANTDTQYF
TRBV6-5	CASNTGGKDTEAFF
TRBV7-6	CASSLGVAGVVSYEQYF
TRBV5-4	CASSLAPSGRVRETQYF
TRBV27	CASSSPGLPYEQYF
TRBV5-5	CASSSYPGVAGELFF
TRBV5-1	CASSPDRAINEKLFF
TRBV11-2	CASSWSGTGITEWYF
TRBV6-5	CASTIGQGVYEQYF
TRBV10-3	CAISEVPGQGIGEQYF